This passage covers 14 T cell receptor beta chains from one sample sequenced in a study of tumor-infiltrating lymphocytes in primary liver carcinoma (dated 2017 in TCRdb). Total RNA and DNA were co-extracted without cell sorting from about 19-30 mg of bulk tissue using the AllPrep DNA/RNA mini kit. Sequencing relied on an Illumina HiSeq 2500. A constant-region primer and ProtoScript II reverse transcriptase were used to reverse-transcribe TCRbeta-specific cDNA from around 540 ng total RNA. Three nested multiplex PCR rounds, following a slightly modified ARM-PCR procedure, were used to build the TCRbeta libraries. The first two PCR rounds used multiplex TRBV1-TRBV30 forward primers with a Cbeta reverse primer, each for approximately 11 cycles. The public sequencing data were trimmed at Q25 with fastp and processed into clonotypes with MiXCR by TCRdb, which kept only in-frame beta chains. Merged by CDR3 protein, the rows form single entries marked with the most common genes and DNA. This sample comprises 95,000 to 100,000 distinct CDR3 sequences, around two thirds of them detected only once. 12% of the sample rests with the top ten.

The sequencing input was liver tumor tissue from sampling region 2. The sample's cell subset or site label is to be understood as: tumor region T2, inferior pole. The receptor set was obtained from an older woman with primary liver carcinoma and hepatitis B virus infection.

This chain links TRBV5-1 with TRBJ2-2; D gene uncertain. Germline V gives CDR1 SGHRS, CDR2 YFSETQ. The CDR3 covers 16 residues. V lost 4 bases and J lost 1, with 14 bases in between. CDR3 residues: CASSPQWAGNTGELFF. The CDR3 DNA sequence: TGCGCCAGCAGCCCCCAGTGGGCAGGGAACACCGGGGAGCTGTTTTTT.

The sample holds one count of this clonotype. One junction end disagrees with the germline gene, perhaps due to a read error. This chain uses TRBV5-1 with TRBJ1-3; no clear D gene. The germline CDR1 and CDR2 sequences are SGHRS and YFSETQ. CDR3 length equals 14 residues. DNA for the CDR3: TGCGCCGGCAGCTTGGTCGGCTCTGGAAACACCATATATTTT. Translating gives CAGSLVGSGNTIYF.

As for this clonotype: The conserved phenylalanine or tryptophan normally closing the CDR3 is absent here, so this likely arose from a read error. The limits of the CDR3 on the DNA are not certain, so only TCRdb's listed CDR3 is given. This rearrangement joins TRBV11-1 to TRBJ2-7; the table names TRBD1, a call not compared with the DNA. Both ends counted, the CDR3 spans 15 residues. Looked up from germline, CDR1 is SGHAT and CDR2 is FQDESV (reference sequence). The CDR3 is CASSLGTGGSLEQSL.

The chain couples TRBV29-1 to TRBJ2-2, with D perhaps matching TRBD1 (6 bases). The CDR3 is 13 amino acids. The germline gives CDR1 SQVTM, CDR2 ANQGSEA. The CDR3 sequence: CNVTGHSGGELFF. The CDR3 region has the DNA TGCAACGTCACGGGACATTCGGGCGGGGAGCTGTTTTTT.

Concerning this clonotype: Its ends do not fully match the called genes, so a read error is possible. The chain has TRBV4-1 and TRBJ2-1; 11 bases map to TRBD2. CDR1 and CDR2 from the germline V gene are MGHRA and YSYEKL. The CDR3 consists of 15 residues. CDR3 DNA sequence: TGCGCCAGTAGCCAAGTGACTAGCGGGACCAATGAGCAGTTCTTC. This sequence encodes CASSQVTSGTNEQFF.

Notes on this clonotype: A much larger clone is a single base away; this may be a read error. This chain links TRBV7-3 with TRBJ2-7; 7 bases agree with TRBD2. The germline CDR1 and CDR2 sequences are SGHTA and FQGTGA. The CDR3 consists of 14 residues. CDR3 region: CAISSNRDYSEQYF. The CDR3 coding sequence is TGTGCCATCAGCTCGAACCGGGACTATTCCGAGCAGTACTTC. Drawing the rest from reference TRBV7-3 and TRBJ2-7, the complete variable domain is GAGVSQTPSNKVTEKGKYVELRCDPISGHTALYWYRQSLGQGPEFLIYFQGTGAADDSGLPNDRFFAVRPEGSVSTLKIQRTERGDSAVYLCAISSNRDYSEQYFGPGTRLTVT.

Comment on this clonotype: The junction does not match germline at one end; this may be a read error. The chain's CDR3 is CASSYRGGAYERYF. CDR3 nucleotides: TGTGCCAGCAGCTACCGTGGCGGTGCCTACGAGCGGTACTTC. The rearrangement links TRBV7-8 to TRBJ2-7; no clear D gene. Looked up from germline, CDR1 is SGHVS and CDR2 is FQNEAQ. CDR3 length: 14 amino acids.

This clonotype showed up just once. A much larger clone differs by one base, so this may be a read error. Since no conserved phenylalanine or tryptophan closes the CDR3, a read error is the likely cause. The rearrangement links TRBV5-1 to TRBJ2-1; D tentatively reads TRBD1 or TRBD2 (5 bases each). Trimming took 3 bases from V and 4 from J, leaving 11 bases between them. Germline V gives CDR1 SGHRS, CDR2 YFSETQ. CDR3 length equals 14 residues. The CDR3 sequence is CASSSPGRYNEQFI. CDR3 nucleotides: TGCGCCAGCAGCTCTCCGGGACGATACAATGAGCAGTTCATC.

In its sample, this clonotype was seen many times. The V gene is TRBV20-1, the J gene TRBJ1-5; the D gene is possibly TRBD1 (6 bases). V gave up 6 bases and J gave up 1 base, with 16 bases separating them. The CDR3 loop spans 15 amino acids. Germline CDR1 reads DFQATT; CDR2 reads SNEGSKA (reference sequence). The CDR3 DNA is TGCAGTGCCCTCCAGGGGCAGGCCAGCAATCAGCCCCAGCATTTT. Amino acid sequence: CSALQGQASNQPQHF.

The rearrangement uses TRBV20-1 and TRBJ2-5; 8 bases are a match to TRBD2. The CDR3 is made up of 17 amino acids. The germline V gene has CDR1 DFQATT and CDR2 SNEGSKA (reference sequence). The V and J ends lost 1 base and 0 bases, in that order; junction bases with no gene match: 10. The CDR3 loop is CSARGLGGRSHQETQYF. In nucleotides, the CDR3 is TGCAGTGCTAGAGGGCTTGGCGGGAGGTCCCACCAAGAGACCCAGTACTTC.

Remarks on this clonotype: Mismatch with germline at one junction end may stem from a read error. The chain uses TRBV6-5 and TRBJ2-3; the match to TRBD2 covers 11 bases. This CDR3 spans 14 amino acids. Germline lookup yields CDR1 MNHEY and CDR2 SVGAGI. The CDR3 bases are TGTGGCAGCAGGGCTAGCGGGAGGACAGATACGCGGTATTTT. Translated, it gives CGSRASGRTDTRYF.

Ten or more counts support this clonotype. V usage is TRBV6-1 and J usage is TRBJ2-5; 7 bases align to TRBD1. The germline V gene encodes CDR1 MNHNS and CDR2 SASEGT. The CDR3 length is 17 residues. The ends lost 0 bases at V and 4 bases at J; junction bases unmatched: 11. The CDR3 region has the DNA TGTGCCAGCAGTGAAGCGCGCGTCAGGGGGAGCGCAGAGACCCAGTACTTC. Translating gives CASSEARVRGSAETQYF.

A note on this clonotype: A much larger clone sits a single nucleotide away, making a read error possible. CDR3 sequence: CASRTPVQGARETQYF. Written as DNA, the CDR3 is TGTGCCAGCAGAACTCCGGTACAGGGGGCGAGGGAGACCCAGTACTTC. The V call is TRBV28, the J call TRBJ2-5, with 9 bases that match TRBD1. Germline loops: CDR1 MDHEN, CDR2 SYDVKM. V gave up 6 bases and J gave up 5 bases; unmatched junction bases: 13. This CDR3 comprises 16 residues.

This clonotype was observed many times. This chain connects TRBV7-8 to TRBJ2-2; D remains ambiguous. Germline-derived CDR1 and CDR2 are SGHVS and FQNEAQ. This CDR3 region has 15 residues. Trimming stripped 3 bases from V and 1 base from J, with 9 bases between. CDR3: CASSLRLMNTGELFF. The CDR3 DNA reads as TGTGCCAGCAGCTTGCGTCTCATGAACACCGGGGAGCTGTTTTTT.